The 8 T cell receptor beta chains given below trace back to one sample, sequenced in a study of high-grade serous ovarian cancer treatment subgroups. Sequencing was performed with immunoSEQ multiplex PCR; in TCRdb, only in-frame clones are kept and a portion is missing. Seen here are about 8,500 clones, about 70% observed once, and the top ten hold 5% to 7%. Tumor tissue was taken before any definitive surgery or chemotherapy was given. Material for sequencing was tumor tissue. Source of these receptors: a human donor with high-grade serous ovarian cancer.

The CDR3 DNA reads as TGTGCCAGCAGCGAACAGGGGGCGGATGGCTACACCTTC. It codes for CASSEQGADGYTF. This rearrangement joins TRBV9 to TRBJ1-2; TRBD1 aligns across 9 bases. The CDR3 extends over 13 amino acids. The trim removed 3 bases at V and 6 bases at J, leaving 3 bases unmatched. The germline gives CDR1 SGDLS, CDR2 YYNGEE.

V and J are TRBV18 and TRBJ2-7; D is undetermined. The V gene's germline CDR1 is KGHSH and CDR2 LQKENI. The CDR3 runs 14 residues. The V end lost 2 bases, the J end lost 0 bases, and 8 bases lay between the germline ends. The CDR3 loop is CASSPAGRSYEQYF. Written as DNA, the CDR3 is TGTGCCAGCTCACCAGCAGGACGCTCCTACGAGCAGTACTTC.

The chain joins TRBV5-1 to TRBJ2-5, with 7 bases lining up with TRBD1. CDR1 is SGHRS, CDR2 YFSETQ, per germline. This CDR3 has 15 residues. The V segment lost 5 bases and the J segment 5 bases; nucleotides outside the gene matches: 12. The CDR3 protein is CASSFGTVGQETQYF. CDR3 nucleotides: TGCGCCAGCAGTTTTGGGACAGTAGGTCAGGAGACCCAGTACTTC.

This clone has a single count. This chain links TRBV10-2 with TRBJ2-4, with no clear D. V was pared by 0 bases and J by 1 base, with 7 bases between. The CDR3 is 15 amino acids. Germline V CDR1 and CDR2: WSHSY, SAAADI. The CDR3 sequence: CASSESAGAKNIQYF. The CDR3 DNA reads as TGCGCCAGCAGTGAGTCGGCCGGGGCCAAAAACATTCAGTACTTC.

The gene calls are TRBV4-3 and TRBJ1-2; the match to TRBD1 covers 7 bases. Trimming cost V 3 bases and J 8 bases; bases outside gene matches: 12. The germline CDR1 and CDR2 sequences are LGHNA and YSLEER. This CDR3 has 15 amino acids. The CDR3 protein is CASSQWDSQSSGYTF. CDR3 in DNA: TGCGCCAGCAGCCAGTGGGACAGCCAGTCCAGCGGCTACACCTTC.

This clone was found once. The chain is built from TRBV5-4 and TRBJ2-4; 14 nucleotides line up with TRBD2. Germline V CDR1 and CDR2: SGHNT, YYREEE (reference sequence). The CDR3 is 19 residues long. With V trimmed by 4 bases and J by 0 bases, 9 bases remained unmatched. The CDR3 protein is CASSQGGLAGDLAKNIQYF. The CDR3, as DNA: TGTGCCAGCAGCCAAGGGGGACTAGCGGGGGACCTAGCCAAAAACATTCAGTACTTC.

The rearrangement joins TRBV27 to TRBJ1-1; a weak D match, TRBD1 (5 bases). Germline values: CDR1 MNHEY, CDR2 SMNVEV (reference sequence). The CDR3 has 13 amino acids. Deletions cut 6 bases from V and 0 bases from J, with 8 bases between. The CDR3 loop is CASRDNLNTEAFF. DNA of the CDR3: TGTGCCAGCAGGGACAACCTGAACACTGAAGCTTTCTTT.

DNA for the CDR3: TGCAGCGTAGCGGACGGGAATCAGCCCCAGCATTTT. Translated, it gives CSVADGNQPQHF. This chain joins TRBV29-1 and TRBJ1-5; D is ambiguous. Trimming removed 6 bases at V and 4 bases at J, with 10 bases between. Germline lookup yields CDR1 SQVTM and CDR2 ANQGSEA. This CDR3 contains 12 residues. The complete variable domain, with remaining parts taken from reference TRBV29-1 and TRBJ1-5, reads SAVISQKPSRDICQRGTSLTIQCQVDSQVTMMFWYRQQPGQSLTLIATANQGSEATYESGFVIDKFPISRPNLTFSTLTVSNMSPEDSSIYLCSVADGNQPQHFGDGTRLSIL.